A single sample gave rise to the 26 T cell receptor beta chains below, sequenced in a study of blood T cell repertoires in COVID-19. Assay used: immunoSEQ multiplex PCR; TCRdb lists only in-frame clones, some missing. The sample records fewer than 65,000 clones, roughly 87% being singletons. The sequenced sample was peripheral blood. Receptors were obtained from a man in his sixties with acute or convalescent COVID-19.

The chain recombines TRBV30 with TRBJ1-1; the D gene is possibly TRBD1 (6 bases). The CDR3 loop spans 15 amino acids. Trimming cost V 0 bases and J 0 bases, with 11 bases left between them. Per germline, CDR1 GTSNPN and CDR2 SVGIG (reference sequence). The CDR3 loop reads CAWSVTGMMNTEAFF. The CDR3 nucleotides read TGTGCCTGGAGTGTGACAGGAATGATGAACACTGAAGCTTTCTTT.

The rearrangement joins TRBV24-1 to TRBJ1-3; maybe TRBD1 (5 bases). Trimming left V 5 bases short and J 0 bases short, with 13 bases between. CDR1 KGHDR and CDR2 SFDVKD come from the germline V gene. CDR3 size: 16 residues. This CDR3 is CATSVRQIFSGNTIYF. As DNA, the CDR3 is TGTGCCACCAGTGTACGACAGATTTTCTCTGGAAACACCATATATTTT.

This rearrangement joins TRBV11-2 to TRBJ2-1; D is possibly TRBD1 (6 bases). V was clipped by 0 bases and J by 3 bases, with 12 bases between them. Germline assignment: CDR1 SGHAT and CDR2 FQNNGV. This CDR3 is built from 16 residues. In DNA, the CDR3 is TGTGCCAGCAGCTTAGAGGGGGCTACCAACTACAATGAGCAGTTCTTC. This sequence encodes CASSLEGATNYNEQFF.

The chain employs TRBV5-8 and TRBJ1-6; D not certain. The CDR3 loop spans 15 amino acids. Deletions cut 4 bases from V and 5 bases from J, with 13 bases between. Germline CDR1 and CDR2: SGHTS and YDEGEE. CDR3 DNA sequence: TGTGCCAGCAGCCCCTGGGGAGGACATAATTCACCCCTCCACTTT. This sequence encodes CASSPWGGHNSPLHF.

The chain joins TRBV11-3 to TRBJ2-1; D might be TRBD2 (5 bases). CDR1 is SGHNT and CDR2 is YENEEA in the germline V gene. This CDR3 comprises 17 residues. V shed 1 base and J shed 0 bases, with 13 bases lying between them. The CDR3 DNA follows: TGTGCCAGCAGCTTAGGTCAAGGAGGCAGCTCCTACAATGAGCAGTTCTTC. Translation gives CASSLGQGGSSYNEQFF. Combining the CDR3 with reference TRBV11-3 and TRBJ2-1 gives the whole variable domain EAGVVQSPRYKIIEKKQPVAFWCNPISGHNTLYWYLQNLGQGPELLIRYENEEAVDDSQLPKDRFSAERLKGVDSTLKIQPAELGDSAVYLCASSLGQGGSSYNEQFFGPGTRLTVL.

The chain is built from TRBV29-1 and TRBJ2-7, with 9 positions matching TRBD1. The germline CDR1 and CDR2 sequences are SQVTM and ANQGSEA. Trimming at V came to 3 bases and at J to 4 bases, leaving 7 bases not matched to a gene. This CDR3 spans 14 amino acids. CDR3 sequence (DNA): TGCAGCGTTGACCCACAGGGGGCAGGTTACGAGCAGTACTTC. Translating it yields CSVDPQGAGYEQYF.

The V call is TRBV7-3, the J call TRBJ2-6; 7 bases are shared with TRBD1. The CDR3 is made up of 17 amino acids. V shed 4 bases, J shed 0 bases, and the junction held 6 bases outside the gene matches. In germline, CDR1 is SGHTA, CDR2 FQGTGA. The CDR3 DNA follows: TGTGCCAGCAGCTGGGGACAGTTTAGCTCTGGGGCCAACGTCCTGACTTTC. Translating gives CASSWGQFSSGANVLTF.

This chain uses TRBV24-1 with TRBJ2-1; 9 nucleotides match TRBD2. Germline values: CDR1 KGHDR, CDR2 SFDVKD. This CDR3 is built from 19 residues. Trimming cost V 4 bases and J 0 bases; bases outside gene matches: 12. The CDR3 DNA reads as TGTGCCACCAGTGAAGCCGGGACTAGCTCTATTAACTCCTACAATGAGCAGTTCTTC. Its protein product is CATSEAGTSSINSYNEQFF.

This clone was detected once. The CDR3 loop is CATSRERAGAGELFF. DNA for the CDR3: TGTGCCACCAGCAGAGAAAGAGCAGGGGCCGGGGAGCTGTTTTTT. The chain employs TRBV15 and TRBJ2-2; D is perhaps TRBD1 (6 bases). Trimming took 0 bases from V and 6 from J, leaving 11 bases between them. Looked up from germline, CDR1 is LNHNV and CDR2 is YYDKDF (reference sequence). This CDR3 has 15 amino acids.

The chain has TRBV18 and TRBJ2-7; possibly TRBD2 for D (5 bases). From germline, CDR1 is KGHSH and CDR2 LQKENI. The CDR3 contains 12 residues. The ends were cut back, 3 bases at V and 7 bases at J, with 10 bases in the middle. The CDR3 loop is CASSPDSGEQYF. CDR3 nucleotides: TGTGCCAGCTCACCGGACTCAGGAGAGCAGTACTTC.

This chain uses TRBV21-1 with TRBJ2-1; the table calls TRBD1, which could not be checked here. TRBV21-1 is described as a pseudogene. The CDR3 spans 15 residues. The DNA for the CDR3 is TGTGCCAGCAGCAAACGTGGGGCCTCCTACAATGAGCAGTTCTTC. It encodes CASSKRGASYNEQFF.

This sequence joins TRBV3-1 (or the pseudogene TRBV3-2) and TRBJ2-6; unclear D gene. This CDR3 has 19 residues. Trimming shortened V by 1 base and J by 1 base, and 17 bases separated the two germline ends. CDR1 LGHDT and CDR2 YNNKEL come from the germline V gene (reference sequence). The CDR3 DNA sequence: TGTGCCAGCAGCCAAGGGGTGCCTGCCAGGTCGTCTGGGGCCAACGTCCTGACTTTC. Its protein is CASSQGVPARSSGANVLTF.

The CDR3 sequence is CASSLGLSSYEQYF. Written as DNA, the CDR3 is TGTGCCAGCAGCTTAGGACTGAGCTCCTACGAGCAGTACTTC. The chain links TRBV11-2 to TRBJ2-7; D gene uncertain. The CDR3 consists of 14 residues. CDR1 is SGHAT, CDR2 FQNNGV, per germline. Trimming removed 1 base at V and 0 bases at J, with 7 bases between.

This clone was seen a few times. This chain uses TRBV20-1 with TRBJ1-5; TRBD1 matches 9 bases. The CDR3 totals 14 residues. The V segment lost 6 bases and the J segment 7 bases; nucleotides outside the gene matches: 10. The germline CDR1 and CDR2 sequences are DFQATT and SNEGSKA (reference sequence). DNA for the CDR3: TGCAGTGCGAGTTACAGGGGGCGGGAACAGCCCCAGCATTTT. Residues: CSASYRGREQPQHF.

The genes are TRBV6-5 and TRBJ1-2; D might be TRBD1 (5 bases). CDR3 length equals 14 residues. V was pared by 6 bases and J by 7 bases, with 18 bases between. Germline CDR1 MNHEY, CDR2 SVGAGI. The CDR3 loop reads CASSLQARDSGYTF. CDR3 nucleotides: TGTGCCAGCAGCCTTCAGGCCCGAGACAGTGGCTACACCTTC.

This sequence joins TRBV6-2 or TRBV6-3 and TRBJ1-5, with 10 bases fitting TRBD1. The CDR3 runs to 15 residues. The J segment lost 9 bases and the V segment lost 3 bases, leaving 8 bases of the junction unmatched. In germline, CDR1 is MNHEY, CDR2 SVGEGT. This CDR3 is CASSYPGTGAMPQHF. The DNA of the CDR3 is TGTGCCAGCAGTTATCCCGGGACAGGGGCTATGCCCCAGCATTTT.

This clone showed up just once. The chain recombines TRBV30 with TRBJ2-1, with 11 bases matching TRBD1. The CDR3 is 14 amino acids. The germline CDR1 and CDR2 sequences are GTSNPN and SVGIG (reference sequence). Trimming at V came to 2 bases and at J to 13 bases, leaving 10 bases not matched to a gene. The CDR3 loop is CAWSKGQGALGQFF. The CDR3 DNA is TGTGCCTGGAGTAAAGGACAGGGGGCACTGGGTCAGTTCTTC.

The V gene is TRBV12-5, the J gene TRBJ2-2, with 9 bases that match TRBD1. Germline V gives CDR1 LGHNT, CDR2 FRNRAP. Trimming at V came to 0 bases and at J to 6 bases, leaving 8 bases not matched to a gene. The CDR3 contains 17 residues. CDR3 DNA sequence: TGTGCTAGTGGTTTGGTACGGGGGACAGGGCCCCCCGGGGAGCTGTTTTTT. As protein: CASGLVRGTGPPGELFF. Variable domain in full (rest from reference TRBV12-5 and TRBJ2-2): DARVTQTPRHKVTEMGQEVTMRCQPILGHNTVFWYRQTMMQGLELLAYFRNRAPLDDSGMPKDRFSAEMPDATLATLKIQPSEPRDSAVYFCASGLVRGTGPPGELFFGEGSRLTVL.

This clone was seen just once. The chain is built from TRBV2 and TRBJ2-5; 8 bases align to TRBD1. Trimming removed 5 bases from V and 1 base from J; junction bases left unmatched: 3. CDR3 size: 14 residues. Looked up from germline, CDR1 is SNHLY and CDR2 is FYNNEI. The CDR3, as DNA: TGTGCCAGCAGTCTTACAGGGGGCCAAGAGACCCAGTACTTC. Its translation is CASSLTGGQETQYF.

CDR3 region: CASSFLRGTGVQYF. CDR3 nucleotide sequence: TGTGCCAGCAGTTTCCTCAGGGGGACGGGGGTGCAGTACTTC. This chain connects TRBV27 to TRBJ2-7; TRBD1 is a possible D gene (7 bases). The CDR3 loop spans 14 amino acids. CDR1 is MNHEY and CDR2 is SMNVEV in the germline V gene (reference sequence). Trimming took off 3 bases at V and 9 bases at J, with 18 bases between the two ends.

This chain connects TRBV19 to TRBJ1-1; 7 bases are a match to TRBD1. The CDR3 consists of 12 residues. J gave up 6 bases and V 6 bases, and 4 bases lay outside the gene matches. CDR1 is LNHDA and CDR2 is SQIVND in the germline V gene (reference sequence). The CDR3 reads CASSTGTAEAFF. DNA for the CDR3: TGTGCCAGTAGCACCGGGACAGCTGAAGCTTTCTTT.

This clone was counted a single time. The chain employs TRBV18 and TRBJ2-2, with 9 bases identical to TRBD1. Looked up from germline, CDR1 is KGHSH and CDR2 is LQKENI. The CDR3 length is 17 residues. V trimming: 2 bases; J trimming: 2 bases; junction bases outside the gene matches: 6. This chain's CDR3 is CASSPSTGGPNTGELFF. The CDR3 region has the DNA TGTGCCAGCTCACCATCGACAGGGGGGCCAAACACCGGGGAGCTGTTTTTT.

The chain joins TRBV6-4 to TRBJ2-2; D is unresolved. Germline-derived CDR1 and CDR2 are MRHNA and SNTAGT. V lost 3 bases and J 7 bases, leaving 9 bases between the germline ends. The CDR3 has 13 amino acids. The DNA of the CDR3 is TGTGCCAGCAGTGAGTCCGAGCACGGGGAGCTGTTTTTT. Residues: CASSESEHGELFF.

The chain uses TRBV24-1 and TRBJ2-3, with 12 bases fitting TRBD2. This CDR3 comprises 16 residues. CDR1 and CDR2 (germline): KGHDR, SFDVKD. Losses at the gene ends were 3 bases for V and 4 bases for J; bases not matched to a gene: 4. The CDR3 region has the DNA TGTGCCACCAGTGATGCTAGCGGGGGGGCCTCAGATACGCAGTATTTT. Its translation: CATSDASGGASDTQYF.

The chain links TRBV11-2 to TRBJ1-4, with a weak D call TRBD1 (5 bases). This CDR3 spans 16 amino acids. Germline CDR1 SGHAT, CDR2 FQNNGV. Trimming cost V 1 base and J 8 bases, with 17 bases left between them. The CDR3: CASSLGIGGQGEKLFF. The CDR3 DNA reads TGTGCCAGCAGCTTAGGTATCGGCGGTCAGGGAGAAAAACTGTTTTTT.

This clone was counted a single time. The rearrangement links TRBV2 to TRBJ2-1; unclear D gene. The V end lost 3 bases, the J end lost 6 bases, and 12 bases lay between the germline ends. The CDR3 is made up of 14 amino acids. The V gene's germline CDR1 is SNHLY and CDR2 FYNNEI. The CDR3 spells CASSETRLSNEQFF. CDR3 DNA sequence: TGTGCCAGCAGTGAGACTCGTTTAAGCAATGAGCAGTTCTTC.